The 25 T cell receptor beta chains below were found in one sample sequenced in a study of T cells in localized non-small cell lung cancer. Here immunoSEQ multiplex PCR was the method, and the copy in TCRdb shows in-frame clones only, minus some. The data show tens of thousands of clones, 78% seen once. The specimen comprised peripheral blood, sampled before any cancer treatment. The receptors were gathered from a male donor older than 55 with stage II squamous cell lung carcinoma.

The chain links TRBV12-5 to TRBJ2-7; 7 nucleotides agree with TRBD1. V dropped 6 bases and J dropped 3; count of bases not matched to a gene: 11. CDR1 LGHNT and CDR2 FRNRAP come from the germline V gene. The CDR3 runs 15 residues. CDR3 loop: CASGRVRDRSYEQYF. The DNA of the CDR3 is TGTGCTAGTGGCCGTGTACGGGACAGAAGCTACGAGCAGTACTTC.

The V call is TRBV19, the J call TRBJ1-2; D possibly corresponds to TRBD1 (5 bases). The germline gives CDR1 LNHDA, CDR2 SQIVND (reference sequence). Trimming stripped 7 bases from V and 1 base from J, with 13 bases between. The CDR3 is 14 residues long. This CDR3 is CASTQGLSNYGYTF. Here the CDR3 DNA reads TGTGCCAGTACCCAGGGACTCAGTAACTATGGCTACACCTTC.

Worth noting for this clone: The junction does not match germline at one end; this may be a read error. CDR3 bases: TGTGCCTGGACCCAGACAGGGCGAGTTAGTATCTTT. Translating gives CAWTQTGRVSIF. V and J are TRBV30 and TRBJ1-6; 7 positions agree with TRBD1. Germline V gene data show CDR1 as GTSNPN and CDR2 as SVGIG (reference sequence). This CDR3 has 12 residues. The variable domain in full, completed from reference TRBV30 and TRBJ1-6, reads SQTIHQWPATLVQPVGSPLSLECTVEGTSNPNLYWYRQAAGRGLQLLFYSVGIGQISSEVPQNLSASRPQDRQFILSSKKLLLSDSGFYLCAWTQTGRVSIFGNGTRLTVT.

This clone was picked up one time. The CDR3 nucleotides are TGTGCCAGCAGCTTACGGGGGGCGACTGGGAATGAGCAGTTCTTC. This codes for CASSLRGATGNEQFF. The chain recombines TRBV7-3 with TRBJ2-1; D may be TRBD2 (7 bases). From germline, CDR1 is SGHTA and CDR2 FQGTGA. Deletions cut 2 bases from V and 7 bases from J, with 15 bases between. The CDR3 extends over 15 amino acids.

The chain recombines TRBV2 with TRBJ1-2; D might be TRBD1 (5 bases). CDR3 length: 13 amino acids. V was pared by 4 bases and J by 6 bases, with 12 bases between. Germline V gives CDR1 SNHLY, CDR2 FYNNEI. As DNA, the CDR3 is TGTGCCAGCAGTGGGGCTCTAGGGGATGGCTACACCTTC. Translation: CASSGALGDGYTF.

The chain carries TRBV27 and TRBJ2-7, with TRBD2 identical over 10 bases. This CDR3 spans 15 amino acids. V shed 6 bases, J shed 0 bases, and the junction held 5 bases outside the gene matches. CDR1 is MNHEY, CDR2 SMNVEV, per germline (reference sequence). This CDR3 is CASRALAGVSYEQYF. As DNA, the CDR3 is TGTGCCAGCAGGGCTCTAGCGGGGGTCTCCTACGAGCAGTACTTC.

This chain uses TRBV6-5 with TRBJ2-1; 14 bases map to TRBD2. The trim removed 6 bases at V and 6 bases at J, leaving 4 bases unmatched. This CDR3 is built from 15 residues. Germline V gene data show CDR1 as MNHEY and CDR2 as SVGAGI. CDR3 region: CASSRGLAGVNEQFF. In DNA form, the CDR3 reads TGTGCCAGCAGCCGGGGACTAGCGGGAGTCAATGAGCAGTTCTTC.

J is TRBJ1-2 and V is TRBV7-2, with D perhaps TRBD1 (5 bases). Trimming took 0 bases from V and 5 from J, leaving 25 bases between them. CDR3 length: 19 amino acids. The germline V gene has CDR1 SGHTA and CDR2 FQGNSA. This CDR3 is CASSLAISTRGRVGYGYTF. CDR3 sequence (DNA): TGTGCCAGCAGCTTAGCGATTTCAACGAGGGGTCGAGTGGGGTATGGCTACACCTTC.

The CDR3 here is CASSLWMASSTDTQYF. The CDR3 DNA sequence: TGTGCCAGTAGTCTATGGATGGCAAGTAGCACAGATACGCAGTATTTT. The chain has TRBV19 and TRBJ2-3; D unresolved. This CDR3 contains 16 residues. Trimming stripped 5 bases from V and 0 bases from J, with 15 bases between. The germline gives CDR1 LNHDA, CDR2 SQIVND (reference sequence).

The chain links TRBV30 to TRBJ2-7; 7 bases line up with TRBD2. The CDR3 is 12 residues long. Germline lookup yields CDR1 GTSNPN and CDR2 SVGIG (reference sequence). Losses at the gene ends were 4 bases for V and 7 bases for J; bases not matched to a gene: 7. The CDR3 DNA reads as TGTGCCTGGAAGCGGGACCGAGGGGAGCAGTACTTC. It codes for CAWKRDRGEQYF.

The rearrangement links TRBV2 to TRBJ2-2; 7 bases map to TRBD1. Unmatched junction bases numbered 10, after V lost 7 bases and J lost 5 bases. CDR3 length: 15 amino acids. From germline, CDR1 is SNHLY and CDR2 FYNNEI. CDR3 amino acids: CASTPRQGWTGELFF. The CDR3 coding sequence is TGTGCCAGCACCCCAAGACAGGGATGGACCGGGGAGCTGTTTTTT.

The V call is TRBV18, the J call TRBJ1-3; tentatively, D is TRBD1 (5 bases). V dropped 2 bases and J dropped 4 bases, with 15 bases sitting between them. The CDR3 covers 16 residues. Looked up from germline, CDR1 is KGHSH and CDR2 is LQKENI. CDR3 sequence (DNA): TGTGCCAGCTCACCAGCACCACGAGAGGGGGGAAACACCATATATTTT. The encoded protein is CASSPAPREGGNTIYF.

CDR3 coding DNA: TGTGCCATCAGTGACAGGGTTGAAACTGAAGCTTTCTTT. Amino acids: CAISDRVETEAFF. The chain recombines TRBV10-3 with TRBJ1-1; weak D call: TRBD1 (5 bases). Trimming pared 3 bases from V and 5 bases from J, leaving 10 bases between. Germline CDR1 ENHRY, CDR2 SYGVKD. CDR3 length equals 13 residues.

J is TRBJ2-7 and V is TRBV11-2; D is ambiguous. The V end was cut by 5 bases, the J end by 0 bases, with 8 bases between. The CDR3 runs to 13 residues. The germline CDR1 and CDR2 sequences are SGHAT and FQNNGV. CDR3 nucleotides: TGTGCCAGCAGCCCCCCTTACTCCTACGAGCAGTACTTC. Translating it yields CASSPPYSYEQYF.

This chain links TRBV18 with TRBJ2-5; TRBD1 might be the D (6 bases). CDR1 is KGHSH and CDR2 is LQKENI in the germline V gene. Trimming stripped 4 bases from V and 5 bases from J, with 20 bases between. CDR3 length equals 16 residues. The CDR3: CASSRNGEQGVETQYF. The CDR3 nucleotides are TGTGCCAGCTCACGAAACGGGGAACAGGGAGTGGAGACCCAGTACTTC.

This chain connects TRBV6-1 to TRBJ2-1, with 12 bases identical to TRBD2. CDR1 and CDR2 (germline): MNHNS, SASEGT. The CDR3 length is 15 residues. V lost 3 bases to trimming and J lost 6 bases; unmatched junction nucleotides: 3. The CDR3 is CASSDSTSGSNEQFF. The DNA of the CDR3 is TGTGCCAGCAGTGACTCGACTAGCGGGAGCAATGAGCAGTTCTTC.

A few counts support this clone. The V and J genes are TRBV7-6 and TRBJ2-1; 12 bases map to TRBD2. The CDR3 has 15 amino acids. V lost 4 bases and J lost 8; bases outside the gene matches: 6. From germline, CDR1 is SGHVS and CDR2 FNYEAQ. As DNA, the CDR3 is TGTGCCAGCAGCTGGTTGACTAGCGGGAGCTATGAGCAGTTCTTC. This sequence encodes CASSWLTSGSYEQFF.

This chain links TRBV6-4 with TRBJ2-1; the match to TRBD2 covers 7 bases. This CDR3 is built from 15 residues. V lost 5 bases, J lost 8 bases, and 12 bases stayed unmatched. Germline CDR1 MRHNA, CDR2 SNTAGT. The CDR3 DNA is TGTGCCAGCAGTCAGGGAGGGGACCCTGCCCATGAGCAGTTCTTC. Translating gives CASSQGGDPAHEQFF.

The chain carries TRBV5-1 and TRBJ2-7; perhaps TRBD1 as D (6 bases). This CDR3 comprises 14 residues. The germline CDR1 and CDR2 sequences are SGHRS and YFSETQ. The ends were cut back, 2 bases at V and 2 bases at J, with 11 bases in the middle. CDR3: CASSLQGPPYEQYF. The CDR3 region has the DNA TGCGCCAGCAGCTTACAGGGACCACCCTACGAGCAGTACTTC.

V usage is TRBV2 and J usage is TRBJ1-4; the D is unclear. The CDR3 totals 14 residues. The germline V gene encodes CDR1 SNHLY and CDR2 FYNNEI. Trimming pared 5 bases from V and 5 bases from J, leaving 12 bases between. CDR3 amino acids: CASSNQVGNEKLFF. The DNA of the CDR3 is TGTGCCAGCAGTAATCAGGTGGGGAATGAAAAACTGTTTTTT.

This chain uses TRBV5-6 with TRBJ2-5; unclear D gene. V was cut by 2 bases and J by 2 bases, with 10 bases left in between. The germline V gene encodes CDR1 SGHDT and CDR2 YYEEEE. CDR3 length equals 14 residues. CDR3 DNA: TGTGCCAGCAGCTTCCCGGACGGACAAGAGACCCAGTACTTC. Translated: CASSFPDGQETQYF. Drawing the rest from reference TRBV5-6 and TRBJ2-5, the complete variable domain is DAGVTQSPTHLIKTRGQQVTLRCSPKSGHDTVSWYQQALGQGPQFIFQYYEEEERQRGNFPDRFSGHQFPNYSSELNVNALLLGDSALYLCASSFPDGQETQYFGPGTRLLVL.

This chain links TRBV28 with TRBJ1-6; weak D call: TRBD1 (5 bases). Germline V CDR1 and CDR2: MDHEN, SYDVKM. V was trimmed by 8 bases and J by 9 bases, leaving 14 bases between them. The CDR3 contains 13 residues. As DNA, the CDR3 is TGTGCCAGCGGCTCCACTGGGGCTTCACCCCTCCACTTT. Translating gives CASGSTGASPLHF.

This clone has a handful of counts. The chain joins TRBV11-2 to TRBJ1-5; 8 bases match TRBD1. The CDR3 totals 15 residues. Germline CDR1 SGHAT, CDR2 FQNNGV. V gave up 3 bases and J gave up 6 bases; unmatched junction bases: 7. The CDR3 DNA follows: TGTGCCAGCAGCTTTGGGGCAGGGGGCGGTCAGCCCCAGCATTTT. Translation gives CASSFGAGGGQPQHF.

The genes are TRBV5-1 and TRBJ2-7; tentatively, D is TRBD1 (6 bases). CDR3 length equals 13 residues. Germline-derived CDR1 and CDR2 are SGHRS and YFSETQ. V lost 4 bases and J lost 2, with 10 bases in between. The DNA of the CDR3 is TGCGCCAGCAGCATCCGACAGGCCTACGAGCAGTACTTC. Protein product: CASSIRQAYEQYF.

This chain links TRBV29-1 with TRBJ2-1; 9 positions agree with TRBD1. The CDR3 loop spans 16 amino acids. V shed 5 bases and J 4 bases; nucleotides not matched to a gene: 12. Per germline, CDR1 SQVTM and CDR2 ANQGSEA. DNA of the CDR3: TGCAGCGTTCACGGAACCCGGGACAGGGATTACAATGAGCAGTTCTTC. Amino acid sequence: CSVHGTRDRDYNEQFF.